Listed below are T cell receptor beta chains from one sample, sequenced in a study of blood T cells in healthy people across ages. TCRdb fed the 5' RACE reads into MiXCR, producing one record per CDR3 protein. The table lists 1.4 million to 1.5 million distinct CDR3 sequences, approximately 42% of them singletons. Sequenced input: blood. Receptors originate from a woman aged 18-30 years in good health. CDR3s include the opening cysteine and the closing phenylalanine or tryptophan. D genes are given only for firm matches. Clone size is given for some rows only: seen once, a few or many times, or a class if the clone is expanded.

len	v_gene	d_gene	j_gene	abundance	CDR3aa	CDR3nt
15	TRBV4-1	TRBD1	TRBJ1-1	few	CASSRGQGGFAEAFF	TGCGCCAGCAGCCGAGGACAGGGGGGGTTCGCTGAAGCTTTCTTT
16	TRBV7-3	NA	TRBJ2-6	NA	CASSGLWGSGANVLTF	TGTGCCAGCAGCGGATTGTGGGGGTCTGGGGCCAACGTCCTGACTTTC
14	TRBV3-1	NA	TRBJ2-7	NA	CASSQPGSGTEQYF	TGTGCCAGCAGCCAGCCAGGGTCGGGGACCGAGCAGTACTTC
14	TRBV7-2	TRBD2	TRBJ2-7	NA	CASSPRDYPYEQYF	TGTGCCAGCAGCCCTCGGGACTACCCCTACGAGCAGTACTTC
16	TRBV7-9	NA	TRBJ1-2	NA	CASSLGLGSRTYGYTF	TGTGCCAGCAGTTTAGGGCTTGGGTCAAGGACGTATGGCTACACCTTC
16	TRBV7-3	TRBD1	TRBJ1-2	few	CASSSTPTGMNYGYTF	TGTGCCAGCAGCTCCACCCCGACAGGGATGAACTATGGCTACACCTTC
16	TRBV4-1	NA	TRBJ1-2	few	CASRTTTGTTNYGYTF	TGCGCCAGCAGGACAACAACAGGGACGACTAACTATGGCTACACCTTC
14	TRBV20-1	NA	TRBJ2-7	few	CSARRVDNSYEQYF	TGCAGTGCTAGAAGGGTGGACAACTCCTACGAGCAGTACTTC
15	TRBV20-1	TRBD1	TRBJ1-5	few	CSARDLQGGNQPQHF	TGCAGTGCTAGAGATTTACAGGGGGGCAATCAGCCCCAGCATTTT
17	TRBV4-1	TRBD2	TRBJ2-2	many	CASTRSGLAGDTGELFF	TGCGCCAGCACGCGGTCGGGACTAGCGGGGGACACCGGGGAGCTGTTTTTT
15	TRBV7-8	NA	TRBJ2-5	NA	CASSLRLDLLETQYF	TGTGCCAGCAGCCTCCGACTAGACCTTTTGGAGACCCAGTACTTC
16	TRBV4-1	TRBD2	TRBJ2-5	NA	CVSSQMTSGDQETQYF	TGCGTCAGCAGCCAGATGACTAGCGGGGACCAAGAGACCCAGTACTTC
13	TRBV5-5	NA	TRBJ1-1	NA	CASSVYIYTEAFF	TGTGCCAGCAGCGTGTATATCTACACTGAAGCTTTCTTT
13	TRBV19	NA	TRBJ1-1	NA	CASSMERKTEAFF	TGTGCCAGTAGTATGGAACGAAAGACTGAAGCTTTCTTT
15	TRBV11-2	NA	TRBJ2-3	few	CASSFIQPGADTQYF	TGTGCCAGCAGCTTCATCCAACCGGGGGCAGATACGCAGTATTTT
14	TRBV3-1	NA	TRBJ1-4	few	CASSQEARDGRLFF	TGTGCCAGCAGCCAAGAAGCGAGGGATGGGCGACTGTTTTTT
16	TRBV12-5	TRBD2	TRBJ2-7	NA	CASGPGLAGGLDEQYF	TGTGCTAGTGGTCCGGGACTAGCGGGAGGCCTCGATGAGCAGTACTTC
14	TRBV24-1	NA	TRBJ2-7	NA	CATSEDGLYNEQYF	TGTGCCACCAGTGAAGACGGACTCTACAATGAGCAGTACTTC
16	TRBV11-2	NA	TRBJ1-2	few	CASSPSRRGPNYGYTF	TGTGCCAGCAGCCCGAGTCGGCGGGGGCCTAACTATGGCTACACCTTC
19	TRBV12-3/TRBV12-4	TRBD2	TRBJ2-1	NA	CASTRSLLAGGYTRNEQFF	TGTGCCAGCACCCGGAGCCTACTAGCGGGGGGTTATACTCGCAATGAGCAGTTCTTC
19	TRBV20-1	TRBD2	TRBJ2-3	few	CSARDYDGGARGTTDTQYF	TGCAGTGCTAGAGATTACGACGGGGGGGCCCGAGGGACCACAGATACGCAGTATTTT
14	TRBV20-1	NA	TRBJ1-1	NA	CSASPRTDNTEAFF	TGCAGTGCTAGTCCTAGGACGGACAACACTGAAGCTTTCTTT
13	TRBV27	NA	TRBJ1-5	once	CASSSMGMQPQHF	TGTGCCAGCAGTTCGATGGGGATGCAGCCCCAGCATTTT
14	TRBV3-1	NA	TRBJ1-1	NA	CASSHIISNTEAFF	TGTGCCAGCAGCCACATCATCTCGAACACTGAAGCTTTCTTT
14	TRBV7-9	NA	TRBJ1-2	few	CASSFSGLDYGYTF	TGTGCCAGCAGCTTTTCGGGGTTGGACTATGGCTACACCTTC
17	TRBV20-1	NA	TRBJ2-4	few	CSARDEAFSLAKNIQYF	TGCAGTGCTAGAGATGAGGCTTTTAGTCTAGCCAAAAACATTCAGTACTTC